These T cell receptor beta chains were read from a single sample in a study of T cell responses to AZD1222 COVID-19 vaccine. The data were produced by immunoSEQ multiplex PCR, yet TCRdb's version contains in-frame clones alone and is incomplete. The table records around 170,000 clones, approximately 91% of them present only once. The sample in question was peripheral blood, obtained on day 0 of AZD1222 vaccination. The receptors were sampled from an adult in good health. CDR3s include the opening cysteine and the closing phenylalanine or tryptophan.

cdr3_aa: CASSQEGGLTEAFF
v_call: TRBV3-1/TRBV3-2
j_call: TRBJ1-1

cdr3_aa: CASSRQGSSYEQYF
v_call: TRBV19
j_call: TRBJ2-7

cdr3_aa: CASSLDPSWNQPQHF
v_call: TRBV28
j_call: TRBJ1-5

cdr3_aa: CASSEALAPHYEQYF
v_call: TRBV2
j_call: TRBJ2-7

cdr3_aa: CASSTQGSGANVLTF
v_call: TRBV19
j_call: TRBJ2-6

cdr3_aa: CASSRGAYEQYF
v_call: TRBV7-8
j_call: TRBJ2-7

cdr3_aa: CSAREPGGKFF
v_call: TRBV20-1
j_call: TRBJ2-1

cdr3_aa: CASSKRSGETTEAFF
v_call: TRBV6-2/TRBV6-3
j_call: TRBJ1-1

cdr3_aa: CASSHGGPRWALHF
v_call: TRBV11-1
j_call: TRBJ1-6

cdr3_aa: CASSYRDRGPVQPQHF
v_call: TRBV6-2/TRBV6-3
j_call: TRBJ1-5

cdr3_aa: CASSLDSYGYTF
v_call: TRBV5-4
j_call: TRBJ1-2

cdr3_aa: CAWSPPLHRGPYSNQPQHF
v_call: TRBV30
j_call: TRBJ1-5

cdr3_aa: CASSPSYQETQYF
v_call: TRBV11-3
j_call: TRBJ2-5

cdr3_aa: CASSPSGGWGAYEQYF
v_call: TRBV7-2
j_call: TRBJ2-7

cdr3_aa: CASSQIRGNSPLHF
v_call: TRBV11-2
j_call: TRBJ1-6

cdr3_aa: CASSAQGNLNYGYTF
v_call: TRBV9
j_call: TRBJ1-2

cdr3_aa: CASSYRPTGELFF
v_call: TRBV6-5
j_call: TRBJ2-2

cdr3_aa: CASSSGTGGRNTIYF
v_call: TRBV27
j_call: TRBJ1-3

cdr3_aa: CASSLRGKLFF
v_call: TRBV28
j_call: TRBJ1-4

cdr3_aa: CASSPTTDSSYNEQFF
v_call: TRBV4-3
j_call: TRBJ2-1

cdr3_aa: CASRKVLGPNYGYTF
v_call: TRBV27
j_call: TRBJ1-2

cdr3_aa: CASSPTPILDTIYF
v_call: TRBV18
j_call: TRBJ1-3

cdr3_aa: CASRSGQLNNEQFF
v_call: TRBV13
j_call: TRBJ2-1

cdr3_aa: CASSIRGPSYEQYF
v_call: TRBV19
j_call: TRBJ2-7

cdr3_aa: CASSQDLSGATNEKLFF
v_call: TRBV14
j_call: TRBJ1-4

cdr3_aa: CASSQGLAGGLGVKDTQYF
v_call: TRBV7-8
j_call: TRBJ2-3

cdr3_aa: CASIGSHTEAFF
v_call: TRBV12-3/TRBV12-4
j_call: TRBJ1-1

cdr3_aa: CASSLRSRAGYGYTF
v_call: TRBV5-6
j_call: TRBJ1-2

cdr3_aa: CASSPPGTGDHTQYF
v_call: TRBV14
j_call: TRBJ2-3

cdr3_aa: CASSPMVGGRMYF
v_call: TRBV18
j_call: TRBJ2-7

cdr3_aa: CASSSRGQRNTEAFF
v_call: TRBV27
j_call: TRBJ1-1

cdr3_aa: CASSLGTSGGTDTQYF
v_call: TRBV7-9
j_call: TRBJ2-3

cdr3_aa: CASSKTGLAGDRETQYF
v_call: TRBV5-5
j_call: TRBJ2-5

cdr3_aa: CASSSGSRDEQFF
v_call: TRBV28
j_call: TRBJ2-1

cdr3_aa: CASSKGGLAMNTGELFF
v_call: TRBV21-1
j_call: TRBJ2-2

cdr3_aa: CASSFTGESYNEQFF
v_call: TRBV27
j_call: TRBJ2-1

cdr3_aa: CASSLRFGINEKLFF
v_call: TRBV7-8
j_call: TRBJ1-4

cdr3_aa: CASRGDSNTGELFF
v_call: TRBV2
j_call: TRBJ2-2

cdr3_aa: CASSRVQGQGNGELFF
v_call: TRBV4-1
j_call: TRBJ2-2

cdr3_aa: CASRWTGDFTEAFF
v_call: TRBV6-5
j_call: TRBJ1-1

cdr3_aa: CASSLAGVVEQFF
v_call: TRBV6-5
j_call: TRBJ2-1

cdr3_aa: CASSLLEGTYEQYF
v_call: TRBV7-2
j_call: TRBJ2-7

cdr3_aa: CSVAGGANTNQPQHF
v_call: TRBV29-1
j_call: TRBJ1-5

cdr3_aa: CASSLVGYNEQFF
v_call: TRBV7-8
j_call: TRBJ2-1

cdr3_aa: CASSHPGPIYEQYF
v_call: TRBV7-9
j_call: TRBJ2-7

cdr3_aa: CASSGPTGTPNTEAFF
v_call: TRBV9
j_call: TRBJ1-1

cdr3_aa: CASSLSVRDLTTDTQYF
v_call: TRBV27
j_call: TRBJ2-3

cdr3_aa: CASSIGRNTEAFF
v_call: TRBV19
j_call: TRBJ1-1

cdr3_aa: CASSLNEQYF
v_call: TRBV5-5
j_call: TRBJ2-7

cdr3_aa: CASSRVDTGELFF
v_call: TRBV5-1
j_call: TRBJ2-2

cdr3_aa: CASSSRDTGNEKLFF
v_call: TRBV7-9
j_call: TRBJ1-4

cdr3_aa: CASSFGRAGANVLTF
v_call: TRBV28
j_call: TRBJ2-6

cdr3_aa: CASQSPGDYNEQFF
v_call: TRBV27
j_call: TRBJ2-1

cdr3_aa: CASSKTGTETYEQYF
v_call: TRBV21-1
j_call: TRBJ2-7